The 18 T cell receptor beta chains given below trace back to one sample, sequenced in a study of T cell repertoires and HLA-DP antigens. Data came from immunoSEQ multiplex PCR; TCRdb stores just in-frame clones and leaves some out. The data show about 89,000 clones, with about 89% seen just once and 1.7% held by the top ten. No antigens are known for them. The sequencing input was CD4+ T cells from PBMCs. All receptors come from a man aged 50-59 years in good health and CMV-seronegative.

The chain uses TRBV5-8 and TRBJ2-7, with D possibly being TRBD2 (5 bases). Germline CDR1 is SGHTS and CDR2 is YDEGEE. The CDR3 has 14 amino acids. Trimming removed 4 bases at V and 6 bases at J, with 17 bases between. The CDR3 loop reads CASSPWTGESEQYF. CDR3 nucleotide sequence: TGTGCCAGCAGCCCCTGGACCGGGGAAAGCGAGCAGTACTTC.

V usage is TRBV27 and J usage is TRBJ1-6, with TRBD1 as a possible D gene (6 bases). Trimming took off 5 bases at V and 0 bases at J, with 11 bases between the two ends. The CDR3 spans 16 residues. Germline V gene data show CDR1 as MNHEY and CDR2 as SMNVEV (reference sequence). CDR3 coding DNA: TGTGCCAGCAGTCCTGGACAGATCTCCTATAATTCACCCCTCCACTTT. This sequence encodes CASSPGQISYNSPLHF.

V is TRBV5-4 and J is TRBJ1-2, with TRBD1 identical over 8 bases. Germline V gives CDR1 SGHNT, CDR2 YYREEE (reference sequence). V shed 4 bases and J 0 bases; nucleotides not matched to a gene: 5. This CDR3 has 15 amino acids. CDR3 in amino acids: CASSLQGGTNYGYTF. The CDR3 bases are TGTGCCAGCAGCCTACAGGGGGGAACTAACTATGGCTACACCTTC.

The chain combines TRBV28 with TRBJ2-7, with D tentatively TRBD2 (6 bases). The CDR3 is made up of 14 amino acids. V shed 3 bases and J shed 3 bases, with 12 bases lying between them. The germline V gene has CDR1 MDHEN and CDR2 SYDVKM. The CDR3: CASSFSGGLYEQYF. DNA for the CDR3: TGTGCCAGCAGTTTTTCAGGAGGGCTCTACGAGCAGTACTTC.

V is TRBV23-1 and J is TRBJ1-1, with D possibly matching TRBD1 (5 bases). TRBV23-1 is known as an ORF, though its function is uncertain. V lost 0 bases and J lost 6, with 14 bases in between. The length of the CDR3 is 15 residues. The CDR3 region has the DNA TGCGCCAGCAGTCAATCCCCCGCGGGGGGTGCTGAAGCTTTCTTT. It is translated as CASSQSPAGGAEAFF.

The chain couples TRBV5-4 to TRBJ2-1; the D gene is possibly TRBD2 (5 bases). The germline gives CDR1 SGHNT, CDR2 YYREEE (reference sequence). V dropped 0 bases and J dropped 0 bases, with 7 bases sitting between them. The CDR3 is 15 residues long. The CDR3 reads CASSLEAVSYNEQFF. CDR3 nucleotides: TGTGCCAGCAGCTTGGAAGCGGTCTCCTACAATGAGCAGTTCTTC. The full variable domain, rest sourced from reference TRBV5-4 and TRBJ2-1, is ETGVTQSPTHLIKTRGQQVTLRCSSQSGHNTVSWYQQALGQGPQFIFQYYREEENGRGNFPPRFSGLQFPNYSSELNVNALELDDSALYLCASSLEAVSYNEQFFGPGTRLTVL.

Here the CDR3 DNA reads TGTGCCATCACCCCCGGTGTGGGGAGCTACGAGCAGTACTTC. This gives the protein CAITPGVGSYEQYF. The V gene is TRBV10-3, the J gene TRBJ2-7; D perhaps matches TRBD2 (5 bases). Trimming took off 7 bases at V and 3 bases at J, with 16 bases between the two ends. The CDR3 has 14 amino acids. Germline loops: CDR1 ENHRY, CDR2 SYGVKD.

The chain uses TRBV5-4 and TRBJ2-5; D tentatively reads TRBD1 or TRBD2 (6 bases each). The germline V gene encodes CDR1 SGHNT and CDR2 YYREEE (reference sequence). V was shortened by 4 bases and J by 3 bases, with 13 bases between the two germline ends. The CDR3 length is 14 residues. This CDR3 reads CASSPGGGKETQYF. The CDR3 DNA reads TGTGCCAGCAGCCCTGGAGGGGGTAAAGAGACCCAGTACTTC.

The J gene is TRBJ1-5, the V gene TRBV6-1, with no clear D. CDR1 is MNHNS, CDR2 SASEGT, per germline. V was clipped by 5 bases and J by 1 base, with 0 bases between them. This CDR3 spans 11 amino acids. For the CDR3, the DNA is TGTGCCAGCAGTAGCAATCAGCCCCAGCATTTT. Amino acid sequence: CASSSNQPQHF.

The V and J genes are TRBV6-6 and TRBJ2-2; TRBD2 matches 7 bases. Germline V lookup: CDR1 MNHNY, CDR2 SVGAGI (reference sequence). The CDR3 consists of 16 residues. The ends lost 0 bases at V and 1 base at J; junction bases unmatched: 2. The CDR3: CASSYSPSGNTGELFF. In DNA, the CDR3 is TGTGCCAGCAGTTACTCGCCTAGCGGGAACACCGGGGAGCTGTTTTTT.

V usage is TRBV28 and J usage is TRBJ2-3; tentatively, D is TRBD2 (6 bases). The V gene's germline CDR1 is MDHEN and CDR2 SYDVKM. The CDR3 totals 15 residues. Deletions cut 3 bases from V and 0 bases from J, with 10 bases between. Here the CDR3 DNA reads TGTGCCAGCAGTTTGGCGGGACTTAGCACAGATACGCAGTATTTT. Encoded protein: CASSLAGLSTDTQYF.

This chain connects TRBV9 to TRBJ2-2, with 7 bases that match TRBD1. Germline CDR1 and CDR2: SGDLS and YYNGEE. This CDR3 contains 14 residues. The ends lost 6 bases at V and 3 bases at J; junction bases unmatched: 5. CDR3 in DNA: TGTGCCAGCACCCGGGGACAGTACACCGGGGAGCTGTTTTTT. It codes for CASTRGQYTGELFF.

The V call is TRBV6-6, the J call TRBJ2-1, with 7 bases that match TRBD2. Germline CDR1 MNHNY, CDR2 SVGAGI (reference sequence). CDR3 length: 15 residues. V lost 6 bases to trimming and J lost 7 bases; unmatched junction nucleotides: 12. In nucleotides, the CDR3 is TGTGCCAGCAGCCACCAGCCAGCGGGACTTAATGAGCAGTTCTTC. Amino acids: CASSHQPAGLNEQFF.

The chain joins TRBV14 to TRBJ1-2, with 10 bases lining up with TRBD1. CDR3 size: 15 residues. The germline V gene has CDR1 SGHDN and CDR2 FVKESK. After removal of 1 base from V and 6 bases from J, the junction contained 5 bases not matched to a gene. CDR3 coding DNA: TGTGCCAGCAGCCAAGCCGGGACAGGGGTCCATGGCTACACCTTC. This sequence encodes CASSQAGTGVHGYTF.

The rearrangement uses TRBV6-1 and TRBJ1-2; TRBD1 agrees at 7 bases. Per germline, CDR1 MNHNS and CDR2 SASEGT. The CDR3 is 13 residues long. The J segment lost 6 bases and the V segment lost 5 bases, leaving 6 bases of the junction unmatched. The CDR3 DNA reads TGTGCCAGCAGTCGACAGGGTCCCGATGGCTACACCTTC. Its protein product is CASSRQGPDGYTF.

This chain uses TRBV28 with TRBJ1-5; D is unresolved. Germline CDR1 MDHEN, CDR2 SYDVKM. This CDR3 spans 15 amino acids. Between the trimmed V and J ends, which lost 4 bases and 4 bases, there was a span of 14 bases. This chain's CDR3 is CASSSARGMNQPQHF. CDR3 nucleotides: TGTGCCAGCAGTTCCGCCCGGGGAATGAATCAGCCCCAGCATTTT.

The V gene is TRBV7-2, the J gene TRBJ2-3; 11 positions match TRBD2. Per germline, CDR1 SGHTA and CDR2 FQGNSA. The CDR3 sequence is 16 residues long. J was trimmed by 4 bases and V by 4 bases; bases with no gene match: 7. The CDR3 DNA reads TGTGCCAGCAGCTCGTATGGTAGCGGGAGGGCAGATACGCAGTATTTT. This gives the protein CASSSYGSGRADTQYF.

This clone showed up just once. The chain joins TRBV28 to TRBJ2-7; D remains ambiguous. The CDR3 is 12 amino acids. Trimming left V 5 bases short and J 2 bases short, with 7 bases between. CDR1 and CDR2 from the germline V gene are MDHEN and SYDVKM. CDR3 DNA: TGTGCCAGCAGTCCCCCGGCCTACGAGCAGTACTTC. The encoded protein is CASSPPAYEQYF. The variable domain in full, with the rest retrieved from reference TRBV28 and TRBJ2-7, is DVKVTQSSRYLVKRTGEKVFLECVQDMDHENMFWYRQDPGLGLRLIYFSYDVKMKEKGDIPEGYSVSREKKERFSLILESASTNQTSMYLCASSPPAYEQYFGPGTRLTVT.